This is a list of T cell receptor beta chains from one sample in a study of T cell responses to AZD1222 COVID-19 vaccine. TCRdb's copy holds only in-frame clones and misses some; the assay was immunoSEQ multiplex PCR. The profile shows around 130,000 clones, roughly 86% of them singletons. The sequenced sample was peripheral blood, obtained 28 days after the second AZD1222 dose. These receptors were collected from an adult who received the AZD1222 COVID-19 vaccine. CDR3s include the opening cysteine and the closing phenylalanine or tryptophan. The D gene is left open where the match is weak. Clone size is given for some rows only: seen once, a few or many times, or a class if the clone is expanded.

V	D	size	J	DNA	CDR3
TRBV7-9	NA	NA	TRBJ1-2	TGTGCCAGCAGCCCCCCCCAGGGAGGCTACACCTTC	CASSPPQGGYTF
TRBV28	TRBD2	NA	TRBJ2-7	TGTGCCAGCAGATCCGGGACTAAGACTTACGAGCAGTACTTC	CASRSGTKTYEQYF
TRBV9	TRBD2	NA	TRBJ2-1	TGTGCCAGCAGCTCCGCGGGGGATTCCTACAATGAGCAGTTCTTC	CASSSAGDSYNEQFF
TRBV14	NA	NA	TRBJ2-1	TGTGCCAGCAGCCCCAGGCCGAACTCCTACAATGAGCAGTTCTTC	CASSPRPNSYNEQFF
TRBV5-1	NA	NA	TRBJ2-2	TGCGCCAGCAGCTTTCCGGGACATTTGGGGGGAACCGGGGAGCTGTTTTTT	CASSFPGHLGGTGELFF
TRBV5-1	NA	NA	TRBJ2-2	TGCGCCAGCAGTACCGACGGGAAGACCGGGGAGCTGTTTTTT	CASSTDGKTGELFF
TRBV6-6	NA	NA	TRBJ1-2	TGTGCCAGCACCCTAAGGGGGGCAGGGGCTAACTATGGCTACACCTTC	CASTLRGAGANYGYTF
TRBV30	NA	NA	TRBJ1-2	TGTGCCTGGACAGCTACTAACTATGGCTACACCTTC	CAWTATNYGYTF
TRBV4-3	NA	few	TRBJ1-6	TGCGCCAGCAGCCAAGACGGCCAGCCCTATAATTCACCCCTCCACTTT	CASSQDGQPYNSPLHF
TRBV11-1	NA	few	TRBJ1-1	TGTGCCAGCAGCTTAAGGCAGGGGCGCGACACTGAAGCTTTCTTT	CASSLRQGRDTEAFF
TRBV6-5	NA	NA	TRBJ1-5	TGTGCCAGCAGCTGGGGGGTCAATCAGCCCCAGCATTTT	CASSWGVNQPQHF
TRBV4-1	NA	NA	TRBJ1-1	TGCGCCAGCAGCCAATCCCAGGGGATAGACACTGAAGCTTTCTTT	CASSQSQGIDTEAFF
TRBV30	NA	NA	TRBJ2-2	TGTGCCTGGAGCGGTGTGGCGAACACCGGGGAGCTGTTTTTT	CAWSGVANTGELFF
TRBV5-6	NA	NA	TRBJ1-6	TGTGCCAGCAGCTTACGGGGGAGTCGGAATTCACCCCTCCACTTT	CASSLRGSRNSPLHF
TRBV5-6	NA	NA	TRBJ2-3	TGTGCCAGCAGCTGGGATACGGGCACAGATACGCAGTATTTT	CASSWDTGTDTQYF
TRBV5-1	NA	NA	TRBJ1-4	TGCGCCAGCAGCTCCCCGGACGGAGCTAATGAAAAACTGTTTTTT	CASSSPDGANEKLFF
TRBV18	NA	NA	TRBJ1-5	TGTGCCAGCTCACGGGGACAAAGCAATCAGCCCCAGCATTTT	CASSRGQSNQPQHF
TRBV7-9	NA	NA	TRBJ1-1	TGTGCCAGCAGCTTAGTAGGGAGGGAAGCTTTCTTT	CASSLVGREAFF
TRBV27	NA	NA	TRBJ2-7	TGTGCCAGCAGTTTTAAGGGGGGCCAAGGAGAGCAGTACTTC	CASSFKGGQGEQYF
TRBV29-1	TRBD1	NA	TRBJ2-3	TGCAGCGTTGTAACCGGGACAGGGGGTCCAGATACGCAGTATTTT	CSVVTGTGGPDTQYF
TRBV12-3/TRBV12-4	NA	once	TRBJ1-2	TGTGCCACGGAACGCGACAGTTTAGGCTACACCTTC	CATERDSLGYTF
TRBV3-1/TRBV3-2	NA	NA	TRBJ2-7	TGTGCCAGCAGCCAAGATCACAGGGCGGACGAGCAGTACTTC	CASSQDHRADEQYF
TRBV5-5	NA	NA	TRBJ1-3	TGTGCCAGCAGCCCTGAAAGAAGCTCTGGAAACACCATATATTTT	CASSPERSSGNTIYF
TRBV28	NA	few	TRBJ1-5	TGTGCCAGCAGTTTATCGTCTCAGCCCCAGCATTTT	CASSLSSQPQHF
TRBV3-1/TRBV3-2	NA	NA	TRBJ1-4	TGTGCCAGCAGCCGGAGGGGGGCTAATGAAAAACTGTTTTTT	CASSRRGANEKLFF
TRBV7-7	TRBD1	NA	TRBJ2-5	TGTGCTAGCAGCTTAGGGGGCAGGGGAGAGACCCAGTACTTC	CASSLGGRGETQYF